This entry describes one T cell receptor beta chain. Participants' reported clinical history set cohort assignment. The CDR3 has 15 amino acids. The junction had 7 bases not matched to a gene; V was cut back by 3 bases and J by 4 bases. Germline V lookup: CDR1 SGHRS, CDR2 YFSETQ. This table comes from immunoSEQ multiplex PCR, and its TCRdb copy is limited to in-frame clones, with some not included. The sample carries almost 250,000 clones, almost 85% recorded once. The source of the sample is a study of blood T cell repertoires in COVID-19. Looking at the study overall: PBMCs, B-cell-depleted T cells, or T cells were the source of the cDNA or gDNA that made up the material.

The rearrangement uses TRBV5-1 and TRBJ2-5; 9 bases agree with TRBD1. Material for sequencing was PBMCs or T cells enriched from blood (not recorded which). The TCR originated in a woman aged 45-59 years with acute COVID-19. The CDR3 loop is CASSSLQGAGETQYF. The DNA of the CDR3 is TGCGCCAGCAGCTCGCTACAGGGGGCGGGAGAGACCCAGTACTTC. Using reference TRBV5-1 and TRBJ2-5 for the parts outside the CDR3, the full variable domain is KAGVTQTPRYLIKTRGQQVTLSCSPISGHRSVSWYQQTPGQGLQFLFEYFSETQRNKGNFPGRFSGRQFSNSRSEMNVSTLELGDSALYLCASSSLQGAGETQYFGPGTRLLVL.